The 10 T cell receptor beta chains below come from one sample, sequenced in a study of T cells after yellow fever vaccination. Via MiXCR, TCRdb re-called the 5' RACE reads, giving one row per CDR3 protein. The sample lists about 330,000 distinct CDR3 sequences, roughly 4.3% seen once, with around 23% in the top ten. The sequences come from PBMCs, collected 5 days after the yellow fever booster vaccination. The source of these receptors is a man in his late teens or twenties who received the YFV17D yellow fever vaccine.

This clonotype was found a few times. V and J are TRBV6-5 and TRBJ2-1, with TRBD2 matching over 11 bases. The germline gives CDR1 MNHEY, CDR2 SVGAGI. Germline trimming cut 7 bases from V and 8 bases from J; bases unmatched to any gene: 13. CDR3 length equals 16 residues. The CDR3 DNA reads TGTGCCAGCAACGAGGGGTCGCTAGCGGGGGGCTATGAGCAGTTCTTC. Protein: CASNEGSLAGGYEQFF.

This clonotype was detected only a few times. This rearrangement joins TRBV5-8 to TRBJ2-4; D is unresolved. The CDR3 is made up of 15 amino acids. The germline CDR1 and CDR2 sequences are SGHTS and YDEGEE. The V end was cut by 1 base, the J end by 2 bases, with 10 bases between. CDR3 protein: CASSLPQAPKNIQYF. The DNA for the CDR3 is TGTGCCAGCAGCTTGCCGCAGGCACCCAAAAACATTCAGTACTTC.

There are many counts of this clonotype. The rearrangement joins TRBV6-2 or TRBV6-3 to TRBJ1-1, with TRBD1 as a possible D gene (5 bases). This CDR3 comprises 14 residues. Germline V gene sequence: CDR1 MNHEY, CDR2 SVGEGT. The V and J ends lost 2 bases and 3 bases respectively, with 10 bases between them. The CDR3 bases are TGTGCCAGCAGTTACGAGGGGAGGCACACTGAAGCTTTCTTT. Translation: CASSYEGRHTEAFF.

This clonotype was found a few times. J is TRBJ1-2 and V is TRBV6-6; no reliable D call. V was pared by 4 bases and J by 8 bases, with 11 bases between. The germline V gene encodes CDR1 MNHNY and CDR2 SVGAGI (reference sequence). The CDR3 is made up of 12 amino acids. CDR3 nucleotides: TGTGCCAGCAGTTCCCCCGCGGAGGGCTACACCTTC. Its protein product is CASSSPAEGYTF.

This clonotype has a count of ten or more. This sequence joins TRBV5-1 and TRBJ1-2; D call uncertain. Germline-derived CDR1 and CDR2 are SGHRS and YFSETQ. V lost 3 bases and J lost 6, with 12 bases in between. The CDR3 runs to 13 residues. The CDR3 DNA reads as TGCGCCAGCAGCTCGGCTGACCTTCATGGCTACACCTTC. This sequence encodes CASSSADLHGYTF.

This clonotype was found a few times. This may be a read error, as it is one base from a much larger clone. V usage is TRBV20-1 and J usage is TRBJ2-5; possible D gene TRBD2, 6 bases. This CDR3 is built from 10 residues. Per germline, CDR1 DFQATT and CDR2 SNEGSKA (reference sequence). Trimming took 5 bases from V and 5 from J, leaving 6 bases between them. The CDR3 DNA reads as TGCAGTGCTGGGGGGGAGACCCAGTACTTC. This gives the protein CSAGGETQYF.

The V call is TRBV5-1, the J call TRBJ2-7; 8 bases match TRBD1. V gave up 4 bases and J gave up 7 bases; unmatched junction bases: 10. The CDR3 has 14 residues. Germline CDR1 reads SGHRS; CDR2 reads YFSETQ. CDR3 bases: TGCGCCAGCAGCATGGGGACAGGTACTACAGAGCAGTACTTC. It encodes CASSMGTGTTEQYF. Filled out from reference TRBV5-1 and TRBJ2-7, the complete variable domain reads KAGVTQTPRYLIKTRGQQVTLSCSPISGHRSVSWYQQTPGQGLQFLFEYFSETQRNKGNFPGRFSGRQFSNSRSEMNVSTLELGDSALYLCASSMGTGTTEQYFGPGTRLTVT.

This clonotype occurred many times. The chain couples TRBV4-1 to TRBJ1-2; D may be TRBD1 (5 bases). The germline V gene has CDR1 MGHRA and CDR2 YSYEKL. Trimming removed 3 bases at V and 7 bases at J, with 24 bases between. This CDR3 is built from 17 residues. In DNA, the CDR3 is TGCGCCAGCAGCCACCCCGGGCGGCCGGGACTGAGATCTGGCTACACCTTC. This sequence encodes CASSHPGRPGLRSGYTF.

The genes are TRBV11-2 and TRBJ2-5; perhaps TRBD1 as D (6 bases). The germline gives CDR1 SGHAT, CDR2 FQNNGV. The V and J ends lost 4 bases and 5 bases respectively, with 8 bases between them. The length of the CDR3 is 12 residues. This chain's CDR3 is CASSYQGETQYF. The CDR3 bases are TGTGCCAGCAGCTACCAGGGGGAGACCCAGTACTTC. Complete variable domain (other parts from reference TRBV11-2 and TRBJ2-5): EAGVAQSPRYKIIEKRQSVAFWCNPISGHATLYWYQQILGQGPKLLIQFQNNGVVDDSQLPKDRFSAERLKGVDSTLKIQPAKLEDSAVYLCASSYQGETQYFGPGTRLLVL.

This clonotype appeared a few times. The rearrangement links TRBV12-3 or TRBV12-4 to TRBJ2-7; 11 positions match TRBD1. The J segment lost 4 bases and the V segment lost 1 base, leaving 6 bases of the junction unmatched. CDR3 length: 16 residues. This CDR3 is CASSLVGQGGFYEQYF. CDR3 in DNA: TGTGCCAGCAGTTTAGTGGGACAGGGGGGTTTTTACGAGCAGTACTTC.